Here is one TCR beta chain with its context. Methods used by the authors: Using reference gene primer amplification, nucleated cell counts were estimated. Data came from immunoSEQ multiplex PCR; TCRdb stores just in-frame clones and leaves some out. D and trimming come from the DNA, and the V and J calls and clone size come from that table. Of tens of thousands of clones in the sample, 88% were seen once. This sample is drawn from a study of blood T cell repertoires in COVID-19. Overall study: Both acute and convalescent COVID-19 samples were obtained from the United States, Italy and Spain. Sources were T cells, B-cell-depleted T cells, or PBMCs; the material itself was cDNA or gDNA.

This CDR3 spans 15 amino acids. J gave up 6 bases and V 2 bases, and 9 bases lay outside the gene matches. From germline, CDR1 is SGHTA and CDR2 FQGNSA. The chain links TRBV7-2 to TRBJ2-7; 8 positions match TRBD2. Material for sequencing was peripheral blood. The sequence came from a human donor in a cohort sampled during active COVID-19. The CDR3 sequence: CASSLLIGGASEQYF. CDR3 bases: TGTGCCAGCAGCTTACTGATCGGGGGGGCTTCCGAGCAGTACTTC.